A single TCR beta chain is shown here with its context. Its antigen has not been determined. No quality values exist for individual bases; no much larger clone is one base distant. The sample comes from a study of cytomegalovirus exposure and HLA in healthy donors (dated by TCRdb to the late 2010s). Describing the broader study: An earlier analysis of roughly 500 of the donors reported roughly 270 Gb of sequence data and roughly 100 million unique TCR beta sequences from 150 million to 200 million T cells. To predict cytomegalovirus infection status, the study combined high-throughput TCR immunosequencing, statistical association of individual TCRs with disease status, and machine learning. An earlier analysis of approximately 630 of the donors applied high-throughput TCR beta sequencing to assess whether each TCR beta V gene segment acted as functional or pseudogenic. A later analysis re-analyzed previously published TCR beta repertoires from approximately 700 donors and added high-resolution HLA genotyping to study TCR occurrence patterns. Besides the first cohort of more than 650 subjects, a separate validation cohort made up of over a hundred different subjects was used. The study profiled the T cell repertoires of about 720 subjects by immunosequencing and related them to cytomegalovirus serostatus. A later genetic analysis used genome-wide SNP genotypes for about 60% of the 666 donors, treating that subset as a discovery cohort. The later analysis used no new phenotypic data to find candidate immune exposures, relying instead on TCR beta sequences and their occurrence across donors. All discovery cohort repertoires had been generated using a single sequencing platform. An early release that covered fewer than 800 HLA-typed donors contained 300 to 350 gigabases of sequencing data and 85 million to 100 million unique TCR sequences. Of the 398 genotyped donors, less than 85% were placed in the genetic ancestry cluster associated with self-reported Caucasian donors. Roughly 5 DR-DQ haplotypes were handled as single units for association and clustering, since linkage in the cohort was strong. The study aimed to test whether cataloging public T cell receptors could reveal signatures of past pathogen exposure. HLA typing covered class I and class II loci at four-digit resolution. Among 300 to 500 genotyped donors of the cohort, an average of about 220,000 unique TCR beta nucleotide sequences was sequenced per donor, of which about 18% were non-productive. Donor age, sex, ethnicity and CMV serostatus were compiled alongside the repertoire data. The number of donors typed differed by locus, with 629-630 for A, B, C, DRB1 and DQB1, around 560 for DQA1, nearly 610 for DPA1, and under 490 for DPB1.

The cohort was made up of around 720 healthy bone marrow donors. All cohort members were sampled while nominally healthy, although unrecorded immune exposures were likely present. The donor tested CMV seropositive, placing the donor among the 290 or so seropositive members of the cohort. A peripheral blood sample was provided by each donor, and peripheral blood mononuclear cells were used for TCR beta sequencing. The Qiagen DNeasy Blood Extraction Kit was used to extract genomic DNA from the blood cell samples. The library came from the immunoSEQ multiplex PCR assay. The multiplex PCR relied on a mix of 60 forward primers for TCR Vbeta segments and 13 reverse primers for TCR Jbeta segments. Amplification of the CDR3 region of rearranged TCR beta genes was performed with a multiplex PCR assay on genomic DNA. The amplified TCR beta libraries were sequenced on the Illumina HiSeq System as 87-base-pair reads. Regarding the original processing steps: A later analysis tallied tens of millions of unique TCR beta chains across the 700 or so repertoires, and around 10 million of those chains were shared by two or more donors. Raw reads were error-corrected and collapsed into unique sequences by a nearest-neighbor algorithm in which closely related sequences were merged to remove PCR and sequencing errors. Alignment of CDR3 sequences to IMGT reference sequences was used to assign V, D and J gene segments. For a sequence to be retained, a match of at least six nucleotides was required to both a V gene segment and a J gene segment. Rearrangements were classified as productive when the CDR3 lacked stop codons and remained in frame with V and J, and all other rearrangements were classified as non-productive. CDR3 was defined by IMGT convention, running from the second conserved V-encoded cysteine to the conserved J-encoded phenylalanine. The earlier analysis of about 620 of the donors excluded sequences that lacked an unambiguous match to a single V gene segment. In an earlier analysis of approximately 500 of the donors, a V segment was called functional when productive rearrangements were above 56.7%, and segregating when the standard deviation between donors exceeded 5%. A statistical classification framework was built to diagnose cytomegalovirus status from the catalog of TCR beta chain sequences. In a later analysis, V and J genes were assigned by comparing TCR nucleotide sequences against IMGT/GENE-DB human TR gene sequences. In a later analysis, CDR3 sequences and most-parsimonious VDJ recombination scenarios were assigned using the TCRdist pipeline. In a later analysis, each TCR beta chain was defined by its CDR3 amino acid sequence together with its V-gene family, and reads without a unique V-gene family were excluded. As a way to deal with suspected cross-contamination and a sequencing artifact, a later analysis dropped roughly 600 nucleotide sequences that were highly shared and had low generation probability. For each public chain, a later analysis derived a clonal expansion index from normalized ranks of inferred template counts within each repertoire. Generation probabilities in a later analysis came from a VDJ recombination model fitted to out-of-frame rearrangements, and those results were checked against IGoR. In a later analysis, TCR-TCR, TCR-HLA and TCR-CMV co-occurrence was scored with hypergeometric tests, and a repertoire-size bias correction was applied to TCR pairs. False discovery rates were estimated in a later analysis by permuting HLA or CMV assignments 20 times. In a later analysis, co-occurring TCRs were grouped using DBSCAN, and TCRdist sequence similarity was added for clustering within HLA-allele-positive subsets. Repertoires with fewer than 30,000 or more than 120,000 public chains, plus five repertoires with anomalous nucleotide sharing, were excluded from co-occurrence clustering. TCRdb mirrors the immuneACCESS table, restricted to in-frame sequences. Some clones are absent from its copies; in checked studies, under half trace to an unresolved V gene, and the reason for the others is unknown. Clone size and the V and J calls come from that table; the DNA yielded D and trimming. This sample gives about 160,000 clones in total; approximately 80% of them show up just once. The ten largest clones add up to less than 2.5% of the sample.

General findings and caveats noted by the study authors: In a later genetic analysis, a missense DCLRE1C variant was associated with V-gene and J-gene trimming of TCR beta chains, and the association was replicated in an independent cohort. Specific HLA alleles were associated with over 15,000 TCR beta sequences at a false discovery rate of 0.05 in a later analysis. In vitro tests confirmed that a few of the cytomegalovirus-associated TCR beta chains recognize cytomegalovirus antigens. CMV serostatus was the only immune exposure information available for the cohort. Only TCR beta chains were sequenced in this cohort, and the absence of alpha or paired-chain data limited detectable features. About 17 rarely observed V segments, including chromosome 9 orphons, were excluded from the earlier analysis of about 500 of the donors because counts were too low. When HLA alleles, especially DR and DQ, strongly co-occurred, TCR associations were difficult to assign to individual alleles. Linkage disequilibrium might explain the correlated functional status among segregating V segments, but an unknown experimental factor could not be ruled out. A further reported finding was that TCR beta sequences accurately predicted the HLA-A and HLA-B alleles for most subjects in the first cohort. A later analysis found that TCR association rates varied across HLA loci, with DRB1 alleles showing the most associated TCRs and HLA-C alleles the fewest. While some public TCRs were present in many individuals, most TCR sequences turned up only very rarely across donors. The presence/absence analyses assumed that sequencing depth was roughly uniform across donors, and that assumption may not be true. Because the 87-base-pair reads could not distinguish some IMGT-functional V segments, including TRBV6-2 and TRBV6-3, those segments were excluded. Because some donors lacked HLA typing at each locus, the association tests relied only on the typed subset. Several of the top co-occurrence clusters appeared to be linked to parvovirus B19, influenza, CMV and Epstein-Barr virus, according to a later analysis. A total of 150 to 200 TCR beta chains were listed by the study as associated with cytomegalovirus. The authors suggested that the approach could potentially be generalized to other disease states and immunological phenotypes. An earlier analysis of approximately 570 of the donors showed that most TCR beta V segments appeared in productive rearrangements either about 87% or about 30% of the time, which broadly matched IMGT annotations. In both the original and validation cohorts, the classifier was reported to diagnose cytomegalovirus status with high specificity and sensitivity. A later analysis found that most CMV-associated TCR beta chains appeared HLA-restricted, with HLA associations seemingly driven largely by CMV exposure. The sequencing pipeline was judged likely to have produced a cluster of highly shared sequence variants as a technical artifact. Compared with the roughly 600-donor mean, donors in an Asian-associated ancestry cluster had fewer N-insertions in productive TCRs, according to a later genetic analysis. Compared with equally common non-associated chains, HLA-associated TCR beta chains in a later analysis were more clonally expanded and had lower generation probabilities.

Taken from the germline V gene (reference sequence), the CDR1 and CDR2 loops are SGHNT and YYREEE. V has 4 bases trimmed and J has 7 bases trimmed; junction bases matching no gene number 7. The CDR3 goes from the cysteine to the phenylalanine over 14 residues. Of the read, only the CDR3 DNA is kept; its 42 bases are in frame from base 1. The source material was PBMCs. The chain uses TRBV5-4 and TRBJ1-2, and 10 junctional nucleotides match TRBD1. This receptor was obtained from a man between 50 and 59 years old in good health and CMV-seropositive. In nucleotide form, the sequence is TGTGCCAGCAGCATACCATGGACAGGGGGTGGCTACACCTTC. Its protein reads: CASSIPWTGGGYTF.